These 8 T cell receptor beta chains were sequenced from one sample in a study of T cells in Graves' hyperthyroidism and ophthalmopathy. RNA transcripts gave rise to amplified TCR beta CDR3 regions. HTBI primers drove first-round RT-PCR of the TCR CDR3. TCRdb called the multiplex PCR reads again in MiXCR, with one record for every CDR3 protein. The sample includes hundreds of thousands of distinct CDR3 sequences, about 15% seen only once; the top ten take around 9.6%. The sample taken for sequencing was blood. These receptors were obtained from a woman younger than 35 with Graves' hyperthyroidism.

This clonotype was detected ten times or more. The chain joins TRBV24-1 to TRBJ1-1; no definite D call. Trimming cost V 2 bases and J 1 base, with 4 bases left between them. Germline CDR1 KGHDR, CDR2 SFDVKD. This CDR3 has 13 amino acids. DNA for the CDR3: TGTGCCACCAGTGATTGGCGGAACACTGAAGCTTTCTTT. It is translated as CATSDWRNTEAFF.

This clonotype was counted between two and nine times. This may be a read error: a much more frequent sequence differs by one nucleotide. The CDR3 DNA reads as TGCAGTGCTAGAGCTGGAAGGACAGGGAAAGATGCGCAGTATTTT. Amino acids: CSARAGRTGKDAQYF. The genes are TRBV20-1 and TRBJ2-3; 8 nucleotides agree with TRBD1. The CDR3 consists of 15 residues. The germline V gene has CDR1 DFQATT and CDR2 SNEGSKA (reference sequence).

This clonotype was seen only a few times. The chain links TRBV10-3 to TRBJ2-4, with a possible D match to TRBD1 (5 bases). With 11 bases removed from V and 8 bases from J, the gap between germline ends came to 10 bases. Germline V CDR1 and CDR2: ENHRY, SYGVKD. CDR3 length: 10 amino acids. The CDR3 protein is CAVGEDIQYF. CDR3 DNA sequence: TGTGCCGTAGGGGAAGACATTCAGTACTTC.

This clonotype was recorded at least ten times. The J gene is TRBJ2-5, the V gene TRBV6-1, with D perhaps matching TRBD2 (6 bases). Germline V lookup: CDR1 MNHNS, CDR2 SASEGT. The V end was cut by 6 bases, the J end by 1 base, with 12 bases between. The CDR3 has 14 amino acids. The CDR3 here is CASSHRDSQETQYF. DNA of the CDR3: TGTGCCAGCAGCCACCGGGACTCCCAAGAGACCCAGTACTTC.

This clonotype was seen only a few times. This chain links TRBV4-3 with TRBJ1-1; TRBD1 is a possible D gene (5 bases). Trimming cost V 4 bases and J 6 bases, with 15 bases left between them. CDR1 is LGHNA and CDR2 is YSLEER in the germline V gene. This CDR3 spans 14 amino acids. CDR3 bases: TGCGCCAGCAGCCCCCGGACCCGGGGCCCTGAAGCTTTCTTT. Its translation is CASSPRTRGPEAFF.

This chain links TRBV5-4 with TRBJ1-2; D gene uncertain. CDR1 is SGHNT, CDR2 YYREEE, per germline (reference sequence). The CDR3 runs to 13 residues. Trimming shortened V by 4 bases and J by 1 base, and 8 bases separated the two germline ends. The CDR3: CASSQAVNYGYTF. CDR3 bases: TGTGCCAGCAGCCAGGCAGTTAACTATGGCTACACCTTC.

The rearrangement links TRBV4-2 to TRBJ1-1; weak D call: TRBD1 (6 bases). V was shortened by 0 bases and J by 11 bases, with 19 bases between the two germline ends. Germline values: CDR1 LGHNA, CDR2 YNFKEQ. This CDR3 is 15 amino acids long. CDR3 sequence: CASSQEGKRQAAAFF. In DNA form, the CDR3 reads TGTGCCAGCAGCCAAGAGGGGAAGAGACAGGCGGCCGCTTTCTTT.

This clonotype has at least ten counts. The chain employs TRBV5-8 and TRBJ2-1, with TRBD2 identical over 15 bases. This CDR3 spans 17 amino acids. Germline V gives CDR1 SGHTS, CDR2 YDEGEE. Trimming removed 4 bases from V and 4 bases from J; junction bases left unmatched: 6. For the CDR3, the DNA is TGTGCCAGCAGCCCCGGACTAGCGGGAGGGGGGTACAATGAGCAGTTCTTC. It codes for CASSPGLAGGGYNEQFF.